These T cell receptor beta chains were read from a single sample in a study of cytomegalovirus exposure and HLA in healthy donors. This table comes from immunoSEQ multiplex PCR, and its TCRdb copy is limited to in-frame clones, with some not included. The table has some 69,000 clones, approximately 70% seen once. The sequenced material came from PBMCs. The source is a male donor in good health and CMV-seropositive. The CDR3 runs from the conserved cysteine through the conserved F or W. Each record gives: J gene, clone size, V gene, D gene, CDR3 protein, CDR3 DNA. A D gene is named only where the DNA matches it firmly. The listing skips clone size in some rows; elsewhere it reads once, few, many or a size class.

TRBJ1-6	.	TRBV29-1	.	CSVGTGGSPLHF	TGCAGCGTTGGGACGGGAGGGTCACCCCTCCACTTT
TRBJ2-7	few	TRBV19	.	CASSTTAYEQYF	TGTGCCAGTAGTACCACAGCCTACGAGCAGTACTTC
TRBJ2-7	once	TRBV30	.	CAWRPHQGWLYF	TGTGCCTGGAGGCCACACCAGGGGTGGCTGTACTTC
TRBJ2-4	.	TRBV4-2	.	CASSPEVLAKNIQYF	TGTGCCAGCAGCCCAGAGGTACTAGCCAAAAACATTCAGTACTTC
TRBJ2-5	few	TRBV7-2	TRBD2	CASGTSGSSETQYF	TGTGCCAGCGGGACTAGCGGGTCCTCAGAGACCCAGTACTTC
TRBJ2-1	.	TRBV9	.	CASSETSAIAGNEQFF	TGTGCCAGCAGCGAGACATCCGCAATAGCAGGGAATGAGCAGTTCTTC
TRBJ1-5	few	TRBV7-2	.	CASSLGSRGNQPQHF	TGTGCCAGCAGCTTAGGTTCGCGAGGCAATCAGCCCCAGCATTTT
TRBJ1-1	.	TRBV19	TRBD1	CASSIHRGAEAFF	TGTGCCAGTAGTATACACAGGGGCGCTGAAGCTTTCTTT
TRBJ2-5	.	TRBV7-2	TRBD2	CASSLAAGLAGTQYF	TGTGCCAGCAGCTTAGCGGCGGGACTAGCGGGGACCCAGTACTTC
TRBJ2-1	.	TRBV5-4	TRBD1	CASSINRGLGNEQFF	TGTGCCAGCAGCATAAACAGGGGGCTGGGAAATGAGCAGTTCTTC